This T cell receptor beta chain was identified during a study of blood T cell repertoires in COVID-19. Turning to the study itself: Collection of acute and convalescent COVID-19 samples took place in the United States, Italy and Spain.

Details on this clone: The same CDR3 arises from other DNA sequences in this sample as well.

Profiled with immunoSEQ multiplex PCR; TCRdb holds only in-frame clones, not every one. The table includes approximately 300,000 clones, 80% to 85% detected once. In Seattle, patients joined the study during active infection and were tracked longitudinally. The sample comprised peripheral blood. This sequence was found in a person aged 65-85 years with COVID-19, enrolled during active disease.

The CDR3 nucleotides are TGTGCCAGCAGCTTAGGCGGCGGCTACACCTTC. As protein: CASSLGGGYTF. This sequence joins TRBV7-2 and TRBJ1-2; D is uncertain. The CDR3 is made up of 11 amino acids. V was clipped by 1 base and J by 8 bases, with 5 bases between them. CDR1 is SGHTA and CDR2 is FQGNSA in the germline V gene. Full variable domain (outside the CDR3, taken from reference TRBV7-2 and TRBJ1-2): GAGVSQSPSNKVTEKGKDVELRCDPISGHTALYWYRQSLGQGLEFLIYFQGNSAPDKSGLPSDRFSAERTGGSVSTLTIQRTQQEDSAVYLCASSLGGGYTFGSGTRLTVV.